Listed below are T cell receptor beta chains from one sample, sequenced in a study of T cells after yellow fever vaccination. TCRdb reprocessed the 5' RACE reads with MiXCR, giving one entry per CDR3 protein. The profile shows about 130,000 distinct CDR3 sequences, roughly 10% of them singletons. Here the sequenced sample was CD8+ T cells sorted from PBMCs, taken on the day of the yellow fever booster vaccination. The receptors were gathered from a man aged 18 to 29 who received the YFV17D yellow fever vaccine. Each CDR3 is given with its conserved first and last residue. Each record gives: J gene, V gene, CDR3 protein.

J: TRBJ2-7; V: TRBV29-1; CDR3: CSVEYPGTGIYEQYF
J: TRBJ2-4; V: TRBV27; CDR3: CASGPTTYHAKNIQYF
J: TRBJ2-1; V: TRBV6-5; CDR3: CASSAQGYSYNEQFF
J: TRBJ2-3; V: TRBV24-1; CDR3: CATSDSYYDSTDTQYF
J: TRBJ1-1; V: TRBV7-9; CDR3: CASSSLYGAEAFF
J: TRBJ1-4; V: TRBV27; CDR3: CASSLTKRQADNEKLFF
J: TRBJ2-1; V: TRBV5-1; CDR3: CASSELAGDYNEQFF
J: TRBJ2-2; V: TRBV12-3/TRBV12-4; CDR3: CASTIGDGSPGELFF
J: TRBJ2-3; V: TRBV4-2; CDR3: CASSPSGGDTDTQYF
J: TRBJ2-5; V: TRBV7-2; CDR3: CASSWTVTKETQYF
J: TRBJ2-5; V: TRBV4-1; CDR3: CASSQVMTEETQYF
J: TRBJ1-5; V: TRBV6-1; CDR3: CASTYSGEYQPQHF
J: TRBJ1-6; V: TRBV6-5; CDR3: CACRYGQGANSPLHF
J: TRBJ2-7; V: TRBV5-1; CDR3: CASRDSYYEQYF
J: TRBJ2-2; V: TRBV12-3/TRBV12-4; CDR3: CASSQPGLAGGPVTGELFF
J: TRBJ1-2; V: TRBV4-2; CDR3: CASSDERDGYTF
J: TRBJ2-3; V: TRBV7-9; CDR3: CASSLLRTDTQYF
J: TRBJ1-2; V: TRBV7-2; CDR3: CASSPYLWDRGQGYTF
J: TRBJ2-6; V: TRBV6-2/TRBV6-3; CDR3: CASSFRGSGANVLTF
J: TRBJ2-5; V: TRBV7-9; CDR3: CASSLGKHRYQETQYF
J: TRBJ2-2; V: TRBV7-3; CDR3: CASSLNPSGGATGELFF
J: TRBJ1-4; V: TRBV11-2; CDR3: CASSLDPMRKLFF
J: TRBJ1-1; V: TRBV11-1; CDR3: CASSPSPGTPMNTEAFF
J: TRBJ2-1; V: TRBV6-2/TRBV6-3; CDR3: CASSYRASGLYNEQFF
J: TRBJ2-1; V: TRBV7-3; CDR3: CASSYPGNNEQFF
J: TRBJ1-2; V: TRBV5-4; CDR3: CASSSGYGYTF
J: TRBJ1-4; V: TRBV7-9; CDR3: CASSLGQRFEKLFF
J: TRBJ1-1; V: TRBV6-5; CDR3: CASSFYGGGPRTEAFF
J: TRBJ2-5; V: TRBV4-3; CDR3: CASSQDLGTGETQYF
J: TRBJ2-1; V: TRBV7-9; CDR3: CASSHPLGALEQFF
J: TRBJ1-2; V: TRBV14; CDR3: CASSQDTGGVYGYTF
J: TRBJ1-1; V: TRBV12-3/TRBV12-4; CDR3: CASSLLGEDTEAFF
J: TRBJ2-2; V: TRBV4-1; CDR3: CASSYSSGAGELFF
J: TRBJ2-3; V: TRBV12-3/TRBV12-4; CDR3: CASNSLAPGDTQYF
J: TRBJ2-1; V: TRBV11-2; CDR3: CASSSGTGGEFF
J: TRBJ1-1; V: TRBV12-5; CDR3: CASGLSPGEGMGTEAFF
J: TRBJ2-1; V: TRBV12-3/TRBV12-4; CDR3: CASSLALLFGSSYNEQFF
J: TRBJ2-5; V: TRBV5-1; CDR3: CASSSLAGVLQETQYF
J: TRBJ2-7; V: TRBV6-2/TRBV6-3; CDR3: CASSLGAGRGLRTYEQYF
J: TRBJ2-6; V: TRBV28; CDR3: CASSLRGAGANVLTF
J: TRBJ1-5; V: TRBV5-6; CDR3: CASSRRVGGFQPQHF
J: TRBJ1-2; V: TRBV6-5; CDR3: CASIKSGPKGYTF
J: TRBJ2-2; V: TRBV6-5; CDR3: CASSYGQAVGELFF
J: TRBJ1-2; V: TRBV29-1; CDR3: CSVEEGAADGYTF
J: TRBJ2-2; V: TRBV4-1; CDR3: CASSRQGGARAGELFF
J: TRBJ2-7; V: TRBV28; CDR3: CASSTGARGQYF
J: TRBJ2-2; V: TRBV12-3/TRBV12-4; CDR3: CASSPGLATGELFF
J: TRBJ2-1; V: TRBV7-9; CDR3: CASSQWGQGAVNEQFF
J: TRBJ1-1; V: TRBV6-2/TRBV6-3; CDR3: CASSYLGPTSTEAFF
J: TRBJ1-1; V: TRBV16; CDR3: CASSQSVGANTEAFF
J: TRBJ1-2; V: TRBV2; CDR3: CASSEGTSSGYTF
J: TRBJ1-4; V: TRBV7-2; CDR3: CASSLEGRERNNEKLFF